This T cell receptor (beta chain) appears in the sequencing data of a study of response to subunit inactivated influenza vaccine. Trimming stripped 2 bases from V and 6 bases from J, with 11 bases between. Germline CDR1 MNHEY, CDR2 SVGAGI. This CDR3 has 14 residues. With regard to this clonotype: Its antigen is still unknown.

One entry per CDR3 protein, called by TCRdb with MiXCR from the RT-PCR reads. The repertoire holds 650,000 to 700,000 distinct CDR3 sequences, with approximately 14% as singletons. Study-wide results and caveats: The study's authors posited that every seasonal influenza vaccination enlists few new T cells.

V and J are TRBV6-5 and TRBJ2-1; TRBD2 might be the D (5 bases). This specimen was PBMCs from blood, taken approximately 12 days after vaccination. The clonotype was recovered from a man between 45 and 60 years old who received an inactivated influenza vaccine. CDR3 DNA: TGTGCCAGCAGTTACAGCGGTGAATCCAATGAGCAGTTCTTC. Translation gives CASSYSGESNEQFF.